Listed below are T cell receptor beta chains from one sample, sequenced in a study of blood T cell repertoires in COVID-19. Profiling relied on immunoSEQ multiplex PCR, and the TCRdb table lists in-frame clones only, not all of them. The sample consists of some 60,000 clones, around 90% of them appearing once. The source material was peripheral blood. The receptor source for this set is a man in his sixties with acute or convalescent COVID-19. Each CDR3 is given with its conserved first and last residue. A D gene is named only where the DNA matches it firmly. Clone size appears in some rows only: once, few, many, or a class for an expanded clone.

clone size: -
J gene: TRBJ1-2
V gene: TRBV28
D gene: -
CDR3 protein: CASSLTGHGGYTF
CDR3 DNA: TGTGCCAGCAGCTTAACAGGGCATGGTGGCTACACCTTC

clone size: -
J gene: TRBJ1-6
V gene: TRBV28
D gene: -
CDR3 protein: CASSTGTSYNSPLHF
CDR3 DNA: TGTGCCAGCAGTACTGGGACATCTTATAATTCACCCCTCCACTTT

clone size: -
J gene: TRBJ2-7
V gene: TRBV5-4
D gene: TRBD1
CDR3 protein: CASRRYGQGGDYEQYF
CDR3 DNA: TGTGCCAGCAGACGATATGGACAGGGGGGAGACTACGAGCAGTACTTC

clone size: -
J gene: TRBJ2-1
V gene: TRBV5-4
D gene: -
CDR3 protein: CASSLDSNNEQFF
CDR3 DNA: TGTGCCAGCAGCTTGGACAGCAACAATGAGCAGTTCTTC

clone size: -
J gene: TRBJ1-2
V gene: TRBV9
D gene: -
CDR3 protein: CASSVRGSGLDGYTF
CDR3 DNA: TGTGCCAGCAGCGTCCGGGGGTCAGGGTTGGATGGCTACACCTTC

clone size: -
J gene: TRBJ2-2
V gene: TRBV7-3
D gene: TRBD1
CDR3 protein: CASSSGRDRGTGELFF
CDR3 DNA: TGTGCCAGCAGCTCGGGCCGGGACAGGGGCACCGGGGAGCTGTTTTTT

clone size: once
J gene: TRBJ2-5
V gene: TRBV28
D gene: -
CDR3 protein: CASSSVGDQETQYF
CDR3 DNA: TGTGCCAGCAGCTCCGTGGGAGACCAAGAGACCCAGTACTTC

clone size: -
J gene: TRBJ1-1
V gene: TRBV11-3
D gene: TRBD1
CDR3 protein: CASSPDRAGGAFF
CDR3 DNA: TGTGCCAGCAGCCCCGACAGGGCCGGGGGAGCTTTCTTT

clone size: -
J gene: TRBJ2-5
V gene: TRBV6-5
D gene: TRBD1
CDR3 protein: CASSGDSVPTQYF
CDR3 DNA: TGTGCCAGCAGCGGGGACAGCGTCCCGACCCAGTACTTC

clone size: -
J gene: TRBJ2-7
V gene: TRBV5-1
D gene: TRBD2
CDR3 protein: CASSTGTSGYPSSYEQYF
CDR3 DNA: TGCGCCAGCAGTACCGGGACTAGCGGCTATCCCTCCTCCTACGAGCAGTACTTC

clone size: -
J gene: TRBJ2-7
V gene: TRBV28
D gene: TRBD1
CDR3 protein: CASSLAGTGGYEQYF
CDR3 DNA: TGTGCCAGCAGTTTAGCCGGGACAGGGGGATACGAGCAGTACTTC

clone size: -
J gene: TRBJ2-7
V gene: TRBV20-1
D gene: -
CDR3 protein: CSASMQAQYF
CDR3 DNA: TGCAGTGCTAGTATGCAGGCCCAGTACTTC

clone size: -
J gene: TRBJ1-2
V gene: TRBV28
D gene: -
CDR3 protein: CASSSVEGRRDYGYTF
CDR3 DNA: TGTGCCAGCAGTTCCGTGGAGGGGCGTCGAGACTATGGCTACACCTTC

clone size: -
J gene: TRBJ1-2
V gene: TRBV9
D gene: TRBD1
CDR3 protein: CASSKQGDRANYGYTF
CDR3 DNA: TGTGCCAGCAGTAAACAGGGGGACCGAGCTAACTATGGCTACACCTTC

clone size: -
J gene: TRBJ2-6
V gene: TRBV5-1
D gene: -
CDR3 protein: CASTLGGAGGANVLTF
CDR3 DNA: TGCGCCAGCACCTTGGGTGGGGCAGGTGGGGCCAACGTCCTGACTTTC

clone size: -
J gene: TRBJ2-7
V gene: TRBV28
D gene: TRBD1
CDR3 protein: CANPPPRTGWNEQYF
CDR3 DNA: TGTGCCAATCCACCACCGAGGACAGGGTGGAACGAGCAGTACTTC

clone size: -
J gene: TRBJ2-2
V gene: TRBV28
D gene: TRBD1
CDR3 protein: CASSGDRGTGELFF
CDR3 DNA: TGTGCCAGCAGTGGGGACAGGGGAACCGGGGAGCTGTTTTTT

clone size: -
J gene: TRBJ2-5
V gene: TRBV9
D gene: TRBD2
CDR3 protein: CASSAGGASGRGETQYF
CDR3 DNA: TGTGCCAGCAGCGCAGGGGGAGCTAGCGGGAGGGGAGAGACCCAGTACTTC

clone size: -
J gene: TRBJ2-2
V gene: TRBV28
D gene: TRBD2
CDR3 protein: CASSSSLAGDDGELFF
CDR3 DNA: TGTGCCAGCAGTTCCTCTCTAGCGGGAGACGACGGGGAGCTGTTTTTT

clone size: -
J gene: TRBJ1-6
V gene: TRBV28
D gene: TRBD1
CDR3 protein: CASSKQGNYSPLHF
CDR3 DNA: TGTGCCAGCAGTAAACAGGGGAACTATTCACCCCTCCACTTT

clone size: -
J gene: TRBJ1-1
V gene: TRBV3-1/TRBV3-2
D gene: -
CDR3 protein: CASSQDTGGWFIEAFF
CDR3 DNA: TGTGCCAGCAGCCAGGATACAGGCGGCTGGTTCATTGAAGCTTTCTTT

clone size: -
J gene: TRBJ2-2
V gene: TRBV6-1
D gene: TRBD2
CDR3 protein: CASSESLRGLAGSGELFF
CDR3 DNA: TGTGCCAGCAGTGAGAGTTTACGGGGACTAGCGGGAAGCGGGGAGCTGTTTTTT

clone size: -
J gene: TRBJ1-6
V gene: TRBV5-1
D gene: TRBD1
CDR3 protein: CASSGTGQSPLHF
CDR3 DNA: TGCGCCAGCAGCGGGACAGGGCAGTCACCCCTCCACTTT

clone size: -
J gene: TRBJ2-1
V gene: TRBV7-2
D gene: -
CDR3 protein: CASSPGVYNEQFF
CDR3 DNA: TGTGCCAGCAGCCCCGGGGTTTACAATGAGCAGTTCTTC

clone size: -
J gene: TRBJ1-1
V gene: TRBV30
D gene: TRBD1
CDR3 protein: CAWSIDRGLGTEAFF
CDR3 DNA: TGTGCCTGGAGTATCGACAGGGGGCTCGGGACTGAAGCTTTCTTT

clone size: -
J gene: TRBJ2-3
V gene: TRBV10-3
D gene: -
CDR3 protein: CAISAGSGSTDTQYF
CDR3 DNA: TGTGCCATCAGTGCGGGGAGCGGTAGCACAGATACGCAGTATTTT

clone size: -
J gene: TRBJ1-4
V gene: TRBV28
D gene: -
CDR3 protein: CASSFPGRGVEKLFF
CDR3 DNA: TGTGCCAGCAGTTTCCCGGGGAGGGGTGTAGAAAAACTGTTTTTT

clone size: few
J gene: TRBJ2-1
V gene: TRBV29-1
D gene: TRBD2
CDR3 protein: CSGTSGSDEQFF
CDR3 DNA: TGCAGCGGGACTAGCGGGAGTGATGAGCAGTTCTTC

clone size: -
J gene: TRBJ1-1
V gene: TRBV28
D gene: TRBD1
CDR3 protein: CASSSPGGTEAFF
CDR3 DNA: TGTGCCAGCAGTTCCCCAGGGGGCACTGAAGCTTTCTTT

clone size: -
J gene: TRBJ1-1
V gene: TRBV7-2
D gene: TRBD1
CDR3 protein: CASSLRGPTDLNTEAFF
CDR3 DNA: TGTGCCAGCAGCTTGAGGGGGCCGACTGATTTGAACACTGAAGCTTTCTTT

clone size: few
J gene: TRBJ2-7
V gene: TRBV29-1
D gene: -
CDR3 protein: CSVESPTVSDYEQYF
CDR3 DNA: TGCAGCGTTGAATCGCCGACAGTCTCTGATTACGAGCAGTACTTC

clone size: -
J gene: TRBJ2-1
V gene: TRBV7-6
D gene: TRBD2
CDR3 protein: CASSPRGTSGSNEQFF
CDR3 DNA: TGTGCCAGCAGCCCGAGGGGGACTAGCGGGAGCAATGAGCAGTTCTTC

clone size: -
J gene: TRBJ1-5
V gene: TRBV15
D gene: -
CDR3 protein: CATSRDRFRNQPQHF
CDR3 DNA: TGTGCCACCAGCAGAGACAGGTTCCGCAATCAGCCCCAGCATTTT

clone size: -
J gene: TRBJ1-2
V gene: TRBV5-1
D gene: -
CDR3 protein: CASSMGHPDGYTF
CDR3 DNA: TGCGCCAGCAGCATGGGACACCCGGATGGCTACACCTTC

clone size: -
J gene: TRBJ2-5
V gene: TRBV10-3
D gene: -
CDR3 protein: CAISDALGGETQYF
CDR3 DNA: TGTGCCATCAGTGATGCCCTGGGGGGAGAGACCCAGTACTTC

clone size: -
J gene: TRBJ2-7
V gene: TRBV28
D gene: -
CDR3 protein: CASSSSYEQYF
CDR3 DNA: TGTGCCAGCAGTTCCAGCTACGAGCAGTACTTC

clone size: -
J gene: TRBJ2-1
V gene: TRBV4-1
D gene: TRBD2
CDR3 protein: CASSQVFSGNDNEQFF
CDR3 DNA: TGCGCCAGCAGCCAAGTTTTTAGCGGGAACGACAATGAGCAGTTCTTC

clone size: -
J gene: TRBJ1-2
V gene: TRBV7-9
D gene: TRBD1
CDR3 protein: CASRDRGDRDTF
CDR3 DNA: TGTGCCAGCAGGGACAGGGGGGACAGGGACACCTTC